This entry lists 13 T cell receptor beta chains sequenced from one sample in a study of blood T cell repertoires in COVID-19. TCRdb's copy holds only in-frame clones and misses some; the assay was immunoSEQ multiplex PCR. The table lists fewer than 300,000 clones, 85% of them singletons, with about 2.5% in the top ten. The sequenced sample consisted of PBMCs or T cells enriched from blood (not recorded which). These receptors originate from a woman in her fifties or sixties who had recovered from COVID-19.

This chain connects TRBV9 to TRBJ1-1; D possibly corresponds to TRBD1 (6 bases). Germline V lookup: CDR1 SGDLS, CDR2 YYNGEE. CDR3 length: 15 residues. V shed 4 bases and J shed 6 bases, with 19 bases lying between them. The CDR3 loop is CASSSGSGGLAEAFF. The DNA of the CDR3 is TGTGCCAGCAGCTCGGGGTCGGGGGGCCTAGCTGAAGCTTTCTTT.

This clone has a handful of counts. CDR3 loop: CASSRGVHEQFF. CDR3 nucleotides: TGTGCCAGCAGCCGAGGTGTCCATGAGCAGTTCTTC. This chain links TRBV6-5 with TRBJ2-1; D gene ambiguous. This CDR3 region has 12 residues. The germline V gene encodes CDR1 MNHEY and CDR2 SVGAGI. V lost 6 bases, J lost 8 bases, and 11 bases lay in between.

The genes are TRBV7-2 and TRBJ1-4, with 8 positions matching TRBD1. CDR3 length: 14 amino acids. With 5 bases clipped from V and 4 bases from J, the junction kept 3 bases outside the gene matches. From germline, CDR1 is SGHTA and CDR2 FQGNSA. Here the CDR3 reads CASSLDRGNEKLFF. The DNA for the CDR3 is TGTGCCAGCAGCCTAGACAGGGGTAATGAAAAACTGTTTTTT.

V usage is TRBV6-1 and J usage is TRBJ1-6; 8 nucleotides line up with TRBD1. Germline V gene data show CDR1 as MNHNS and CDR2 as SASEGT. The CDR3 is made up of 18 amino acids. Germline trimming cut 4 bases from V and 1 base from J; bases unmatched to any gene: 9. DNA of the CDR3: TGTGCCAGCAGTGGACAGGGGAGAACGTTTTCCTATAATTCACCCCTCCACTTT. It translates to CASSGQGRTFSYNSPLHF.

In nucleotides, the CDR3 is TGTGCCACCAGTGACGTAGGAGCGGCGAACACCGGGGAGCTGTTTTTT. Protein: CATSDVGAANTGELFF. This rearrangement joins TRBV24-1 to TRBJ2-2; weak D call: TRBD2 (5 bases). Per germline, CDR1 KGHDR and CDR2 SFDVKD. V lost 4 bases and J 0 bases, leaving 11 bases between the germline ends. The CDR3 is made up of 16 amino acids.

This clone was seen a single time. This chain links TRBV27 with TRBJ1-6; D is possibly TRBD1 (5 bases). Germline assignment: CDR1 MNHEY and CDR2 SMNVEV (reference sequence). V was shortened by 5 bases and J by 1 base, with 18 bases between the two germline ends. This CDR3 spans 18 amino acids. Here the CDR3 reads CASSLTSQGISYNSPLHF. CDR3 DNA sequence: TGTGCCAGCAGTCTAACCTCCCAGGGTATTTCCTATAATTCACCCCTCCACTTT.

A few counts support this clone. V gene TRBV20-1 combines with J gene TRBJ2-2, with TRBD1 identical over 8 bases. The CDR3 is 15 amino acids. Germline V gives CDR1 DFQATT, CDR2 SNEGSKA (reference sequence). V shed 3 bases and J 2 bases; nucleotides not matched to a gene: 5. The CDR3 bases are TGCAGTGCTAGTCCCAGGGGGCCTAACACCGGGGAGCTGTTTTTT. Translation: CSASPRGPNTGELFF.

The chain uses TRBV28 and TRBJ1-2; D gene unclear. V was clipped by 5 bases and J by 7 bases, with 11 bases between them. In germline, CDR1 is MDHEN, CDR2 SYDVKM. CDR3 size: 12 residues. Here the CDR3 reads CASSPNRVGYTF. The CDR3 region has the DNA TGTGCCAGCAGTCCTAACCGGGTTGGCTACACCTTC.

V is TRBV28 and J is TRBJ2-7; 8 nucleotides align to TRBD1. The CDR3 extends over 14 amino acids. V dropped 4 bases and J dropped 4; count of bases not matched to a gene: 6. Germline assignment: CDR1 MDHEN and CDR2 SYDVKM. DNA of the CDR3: TGTGCCAGCAGTTCCAGCAGGGGGCTGTACGAGCAGTACTTC. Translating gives CASSSSRGLYEQYF.

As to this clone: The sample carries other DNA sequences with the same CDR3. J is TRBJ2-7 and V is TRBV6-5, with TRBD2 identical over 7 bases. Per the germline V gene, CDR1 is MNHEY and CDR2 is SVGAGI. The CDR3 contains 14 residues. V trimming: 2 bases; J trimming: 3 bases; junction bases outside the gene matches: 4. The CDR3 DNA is TGTGCCAGCAGTTACGGGACGGGGGGCTACGAGCAGTACTTC. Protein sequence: CASSYGTGGYEQYF.

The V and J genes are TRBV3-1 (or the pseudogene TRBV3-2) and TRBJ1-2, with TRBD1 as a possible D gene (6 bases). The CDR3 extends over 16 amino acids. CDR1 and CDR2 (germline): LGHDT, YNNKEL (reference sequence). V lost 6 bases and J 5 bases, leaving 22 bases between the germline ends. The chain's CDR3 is CASSRLHREGGYGYTF. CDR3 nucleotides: TGTGCCAGCAGTCGGCTCCACAGGGAGGGGGGGTATGGCTACACCTTC.

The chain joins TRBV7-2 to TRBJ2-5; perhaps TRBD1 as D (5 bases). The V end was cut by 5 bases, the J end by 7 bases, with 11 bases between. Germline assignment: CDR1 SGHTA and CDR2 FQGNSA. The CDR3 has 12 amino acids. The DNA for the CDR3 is TGTGCCAGCAGCCCATTCCAGGGGACCCAGTACTTC. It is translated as CASSPFQGTQYF.

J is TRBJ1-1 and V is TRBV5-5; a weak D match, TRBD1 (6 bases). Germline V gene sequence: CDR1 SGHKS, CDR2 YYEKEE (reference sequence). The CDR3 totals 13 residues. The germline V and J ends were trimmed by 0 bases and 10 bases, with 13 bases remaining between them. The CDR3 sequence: CASSLAGRGGAFF. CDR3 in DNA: TGTGCCAGCAGCTTGGCCGGCAGGGGCGGAGCTTTCTTT.